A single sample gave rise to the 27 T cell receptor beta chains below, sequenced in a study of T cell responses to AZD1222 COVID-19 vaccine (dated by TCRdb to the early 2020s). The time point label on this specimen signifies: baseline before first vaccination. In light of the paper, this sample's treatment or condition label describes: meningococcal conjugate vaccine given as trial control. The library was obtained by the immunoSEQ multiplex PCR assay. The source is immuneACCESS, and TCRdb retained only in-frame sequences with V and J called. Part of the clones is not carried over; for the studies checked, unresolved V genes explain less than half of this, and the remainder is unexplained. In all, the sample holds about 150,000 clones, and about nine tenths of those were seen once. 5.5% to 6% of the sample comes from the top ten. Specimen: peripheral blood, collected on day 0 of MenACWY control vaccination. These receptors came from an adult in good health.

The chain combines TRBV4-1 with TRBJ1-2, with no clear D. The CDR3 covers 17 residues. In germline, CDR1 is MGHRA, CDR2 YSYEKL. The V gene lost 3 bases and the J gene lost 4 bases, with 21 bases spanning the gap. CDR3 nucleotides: TGCGCCAGCAGCCATTCGTTGGTAGGGAGTAGAAGCTATGGCTACACCTTC. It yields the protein CASSHSLVGSRSYGYTF.

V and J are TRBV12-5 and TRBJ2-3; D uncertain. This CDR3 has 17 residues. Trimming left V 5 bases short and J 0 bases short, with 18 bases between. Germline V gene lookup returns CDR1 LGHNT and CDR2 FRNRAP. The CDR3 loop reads CASGLPPGTTSTDTQYF. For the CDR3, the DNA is TGTGCTAGTGGTCTCCCCCCCGGTACAACTAGCACAGATACGCAGTATTTT. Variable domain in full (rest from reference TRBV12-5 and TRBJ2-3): DARVTQTPRHKVTEMGQEVTMRCQPILGHNTVFWYRQTMMQGLELLAYFRNRAPLDDSGMPKDRFSAEMPDATLATLKIQPSEPRDSAVYFCASGLPPGTTSTDTQYFGPGTRLTVL.

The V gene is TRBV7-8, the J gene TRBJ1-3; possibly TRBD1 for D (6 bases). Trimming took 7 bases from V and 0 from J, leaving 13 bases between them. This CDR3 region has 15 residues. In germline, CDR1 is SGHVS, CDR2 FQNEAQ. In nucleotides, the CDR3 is TGTGCCAGCATCGGGGGCTTCAGCTCTGGAAACACCATATATTTT. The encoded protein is CASIGGFSSGNTIYF.

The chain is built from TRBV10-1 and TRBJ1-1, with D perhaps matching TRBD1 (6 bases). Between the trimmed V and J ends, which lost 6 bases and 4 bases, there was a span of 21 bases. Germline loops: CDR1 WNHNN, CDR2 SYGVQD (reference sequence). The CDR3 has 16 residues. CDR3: CASRDREGGGSTEAFF. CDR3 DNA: TGCGCCAGCAGGGACAGAGAAGGGGGGGGTAGCACTGAAGCTTTCTTT.

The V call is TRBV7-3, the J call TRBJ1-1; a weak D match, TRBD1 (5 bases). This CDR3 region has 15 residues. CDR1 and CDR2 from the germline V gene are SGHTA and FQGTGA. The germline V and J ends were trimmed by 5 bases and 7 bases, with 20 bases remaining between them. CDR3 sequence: CASSLQGPATGEAFF. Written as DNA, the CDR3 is TGTGCCAGCAGCCTTCAGGGCCCCGCGACTGGTGAAGCTTTCTTT.

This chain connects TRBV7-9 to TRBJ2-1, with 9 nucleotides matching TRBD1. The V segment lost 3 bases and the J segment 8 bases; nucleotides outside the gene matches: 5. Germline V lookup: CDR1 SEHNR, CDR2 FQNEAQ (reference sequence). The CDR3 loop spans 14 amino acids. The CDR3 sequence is CASSFVTGGDEQFF. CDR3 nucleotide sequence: TGTGCCAGCAGCTTCGTTACAGGGGGCGATGAGCAGTTCTTC. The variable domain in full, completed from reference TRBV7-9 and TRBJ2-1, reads DTGVSQNPRHKITKRGQNVTFRCDPISEHNRLYWYRQTLGQGPEFLTYFQNEAQLEKSRLLSDRFSAERPKGSFSTLEIQRTEQGDSAMYLCASSFVTGGDEQFFGPGTRLTVL.

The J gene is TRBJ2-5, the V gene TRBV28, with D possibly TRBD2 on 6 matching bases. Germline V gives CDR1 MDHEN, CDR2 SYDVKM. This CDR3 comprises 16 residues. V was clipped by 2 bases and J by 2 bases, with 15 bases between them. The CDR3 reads CASSLGGAGGQETQYF. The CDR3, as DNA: TGTGCCAGCAGTTTAGGAGGGGCAGGAGGTCAAGAGACCCAGTACTTC.

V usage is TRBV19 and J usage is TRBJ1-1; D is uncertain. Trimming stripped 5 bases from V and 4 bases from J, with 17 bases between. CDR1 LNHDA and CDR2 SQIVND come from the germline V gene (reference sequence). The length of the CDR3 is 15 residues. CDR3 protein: CASSLRTDMSTEAFF. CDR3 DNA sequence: TGTGCCAGTAGTCTACGGACTGATATGTCCACTGAAGCTTTCTTT.

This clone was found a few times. CDR3 residues: CASRLQGDTEAFF. The CDR3 DNA is TGTGCCAGCAGGCTACAGGGTGATACTGAAGCTTTCTTT. This chain links TRBV12-3 or TRBV12-4 with TRBJ1-1; possibly TRBD1 for D (6 bases). With 6 bases removed from V and 5 bases from J, the gap between germline ends came to 13 bases. This CDR3 contains 13 residues.

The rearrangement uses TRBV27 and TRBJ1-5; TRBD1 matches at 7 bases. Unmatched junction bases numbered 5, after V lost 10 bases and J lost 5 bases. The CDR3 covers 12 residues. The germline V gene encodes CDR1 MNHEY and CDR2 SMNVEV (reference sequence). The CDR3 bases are TGTGCCACTGGACAGGCCCATCAGCCCCAGCATTTT. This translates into CATGQAHQPQHF.

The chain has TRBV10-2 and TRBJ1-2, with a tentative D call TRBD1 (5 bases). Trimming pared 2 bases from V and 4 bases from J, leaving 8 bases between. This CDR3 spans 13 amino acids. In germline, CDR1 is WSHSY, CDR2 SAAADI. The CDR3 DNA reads TGCGCCAGCAGTGAGACAGGCTCCTATGGCTACACCTTC. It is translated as CASSETGSYGYTF.

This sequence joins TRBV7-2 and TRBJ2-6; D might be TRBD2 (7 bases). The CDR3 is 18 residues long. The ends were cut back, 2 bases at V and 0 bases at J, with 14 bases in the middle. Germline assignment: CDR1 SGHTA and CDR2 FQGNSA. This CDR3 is CASSLRAGAFSGANVLTF. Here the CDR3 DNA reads TGTGCCAGCAGCTTAAGGGCGGGGGCCTTCTCTGGGGCCAACGTCCTGACTTTC.

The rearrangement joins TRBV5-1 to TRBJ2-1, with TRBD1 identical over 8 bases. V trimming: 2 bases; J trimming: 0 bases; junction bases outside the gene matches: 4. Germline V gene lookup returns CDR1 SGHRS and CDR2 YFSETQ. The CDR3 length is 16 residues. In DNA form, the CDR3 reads TGCGCCAGCAGCTTCCTACAGGGGGGCTCCTACAATGAGCAGTTCTTC. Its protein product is CASSFLQGGSYNEQFF.

This chain's CDR3 is CASGGGTSYNEQFF. The CDR3, as DNA: TGTGCCAGCGGGGGGGGGACCTCCTACAATGAGCAGTTCTTC. This chain links TRBV11-1 with TRBJ2-1; 7 bases fit TRBD2. V was pared by 8 bases and J by 0 bases, with 4 bases of the junction left unmatched. The length of the CDR3 is 14 residues. Germline-derived CDR1 and CDR2 are SGHAT and FQDESV (reference sequence).

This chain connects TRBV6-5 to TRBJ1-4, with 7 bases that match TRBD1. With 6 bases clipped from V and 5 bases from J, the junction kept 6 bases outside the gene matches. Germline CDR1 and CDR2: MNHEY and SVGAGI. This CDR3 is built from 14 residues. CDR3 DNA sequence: TGTGCCAGCAGGGGGACAGAAGTAAATGAAAAACTGTTTTTT. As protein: CASRGTEVNEKLFF.

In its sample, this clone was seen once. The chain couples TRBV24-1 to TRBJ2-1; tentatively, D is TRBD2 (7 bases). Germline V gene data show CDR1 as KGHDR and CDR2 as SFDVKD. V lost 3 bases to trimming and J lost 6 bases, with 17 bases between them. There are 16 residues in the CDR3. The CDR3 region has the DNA TGTGCCACCAGTGATAGGGGGGGCCCTCGATTCAATGAGCAGTTCTTC. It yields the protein CATSDRGGPRFNEQFF.

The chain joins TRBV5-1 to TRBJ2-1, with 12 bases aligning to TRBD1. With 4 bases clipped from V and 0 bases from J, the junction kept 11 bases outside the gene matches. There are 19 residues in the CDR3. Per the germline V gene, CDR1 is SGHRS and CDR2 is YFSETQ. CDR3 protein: CASSTPGTGGISSYNEQFF. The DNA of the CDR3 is TGCGCCAGCAGCACCCCCGGGACAGGGGGCATCAGCTCCTACAATGAGCAGTTCTTC.

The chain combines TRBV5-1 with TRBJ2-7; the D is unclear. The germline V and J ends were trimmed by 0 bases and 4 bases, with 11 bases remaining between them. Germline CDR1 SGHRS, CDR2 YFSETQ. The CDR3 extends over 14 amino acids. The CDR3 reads CASSLGIGIYEQYF. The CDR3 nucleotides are TGCGCCAGCAGCTTGGGGATAGGGATTTACGAGCAGTACTTC. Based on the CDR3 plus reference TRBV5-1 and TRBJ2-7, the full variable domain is KAGVTQTPRYLIKTRGQQVTLSCSPISGHRSVSWYQQTPGQGLQFLFEYFSETQRNKGNFPGRFSGRQFSNSRSEMNVSTLELGDSALYLCASSLGIGIYEQYFGPGTRLTVT.

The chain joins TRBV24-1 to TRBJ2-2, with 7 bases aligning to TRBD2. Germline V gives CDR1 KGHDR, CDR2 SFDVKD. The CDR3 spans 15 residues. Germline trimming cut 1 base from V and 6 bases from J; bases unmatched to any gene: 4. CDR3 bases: TGTGCCACCAGTGATTTACTAGGGAGGGCCGGGGAGCTGTTTTTT. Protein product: CATSDLLGRAGELFF.

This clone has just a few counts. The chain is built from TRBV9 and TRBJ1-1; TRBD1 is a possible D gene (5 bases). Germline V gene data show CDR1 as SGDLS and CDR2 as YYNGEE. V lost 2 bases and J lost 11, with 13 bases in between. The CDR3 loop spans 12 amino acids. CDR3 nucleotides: TGTGCCAGCAGCGTTAACGAGGGGACGGCTTTCTTT. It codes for CASSVNEGTAFF. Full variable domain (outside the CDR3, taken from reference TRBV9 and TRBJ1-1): DSGVTQTPKHLITATGQRVTLRCSPRSGDLSVYWYQQSLDQGLQFLIQYYNGEERAKGNILERFSAQQFPDLHSELNLSSLELGDSALYFCASSVNEGTAFFGQGTRLTVV.

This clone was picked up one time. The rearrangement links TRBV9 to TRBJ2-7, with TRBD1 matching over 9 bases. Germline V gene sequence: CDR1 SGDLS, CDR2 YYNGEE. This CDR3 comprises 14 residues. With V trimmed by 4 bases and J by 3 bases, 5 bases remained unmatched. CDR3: CASSHGQGNYEQYF. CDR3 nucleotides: TGTGCCAGCAGCCATGGACAGGGGAACTACGAGCAGTACTTC.

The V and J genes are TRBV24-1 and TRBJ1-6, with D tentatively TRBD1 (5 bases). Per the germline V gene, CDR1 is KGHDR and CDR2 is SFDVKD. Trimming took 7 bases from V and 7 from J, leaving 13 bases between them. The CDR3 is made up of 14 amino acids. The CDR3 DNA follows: TGTGCCACCAGAGGGCCAGGGAACAATTCACCCCTCCACTTT. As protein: CATRGPGNNSPLHF.

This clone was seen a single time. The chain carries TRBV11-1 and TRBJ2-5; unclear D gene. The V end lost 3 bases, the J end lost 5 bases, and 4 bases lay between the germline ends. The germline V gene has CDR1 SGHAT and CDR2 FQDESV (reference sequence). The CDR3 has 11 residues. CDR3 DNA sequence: TGTGCCAGCAGCTTGGGGGAGACCCAGTACTTC. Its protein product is CASSLGETQYF.

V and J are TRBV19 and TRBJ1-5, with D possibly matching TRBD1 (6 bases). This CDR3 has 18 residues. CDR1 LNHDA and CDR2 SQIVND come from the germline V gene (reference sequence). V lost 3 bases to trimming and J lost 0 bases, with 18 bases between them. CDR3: CASSIGGGSSHSNQPQHF. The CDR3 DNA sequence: TGTGCCAGTAGTATCGGGGGGGGCAGCAGCCATAGCAATCAGCCCCAGCATTTT. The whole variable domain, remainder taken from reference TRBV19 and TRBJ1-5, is DGGITQSPKYLFRKEGQNVTLSCEQNLNHDAMYWYRQDPGQGLRLIYYSQIVNDFQKGDIAEGYSVSREKKESFPLTVTSAQKNPTAFYLCASSIGGGSSHSNQPQHFGDGTRLSIL.

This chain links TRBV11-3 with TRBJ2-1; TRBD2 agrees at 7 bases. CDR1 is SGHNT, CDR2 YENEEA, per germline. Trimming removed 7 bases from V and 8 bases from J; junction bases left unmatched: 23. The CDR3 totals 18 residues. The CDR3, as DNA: TGTGCCAGCACCCCTGGGGTCGGAGTGCGGGAGAGTGGGGATGAGCAGTTCTTC. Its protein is CASTPGVGVRESGDEQFF. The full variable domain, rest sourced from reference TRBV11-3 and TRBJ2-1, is EAGVVQSPRYKIIEKKQPVAFWCNPISGHNTLYWYLQNLGQGPELLIRYENEEAVDDSQLPKDRFSAERLKGVDSTLKIQPAELGDSAVYLCASTPGVGVRESGDEQFFGPGTRLTVL.

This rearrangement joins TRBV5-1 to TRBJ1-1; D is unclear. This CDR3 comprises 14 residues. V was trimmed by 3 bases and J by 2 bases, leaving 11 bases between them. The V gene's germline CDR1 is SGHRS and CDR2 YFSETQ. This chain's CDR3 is CASSSSGFNTEAFF. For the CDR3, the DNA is TGCGCCAGCAGCTCATCGGGATTTAACACTGAAGCTTTCTTT.

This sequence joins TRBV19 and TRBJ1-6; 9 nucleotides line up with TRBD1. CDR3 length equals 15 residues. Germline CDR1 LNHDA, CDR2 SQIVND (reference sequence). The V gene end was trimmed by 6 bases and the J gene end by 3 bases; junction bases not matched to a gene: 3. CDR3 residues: CASSGTGNYNSPLHF. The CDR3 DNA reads TGTGCCAGTAGCGGGACAGGGAACTATAATTCACCCCTCCACTTT.